This TCR beta chain was identified during a study of shared clonotypes between healthy human individuals. Looked up from germline, CDR1 is SNHLY and CDR2 is FYNNEI. With 4 bases clipped from V and 7 bases from J, the junction kept 1 base outside the gene matches. This CDR3 comprises 11 residues. Naive CD8 isolation took CD45RO-negative cells positively selected for CCR7 and excluded terminally differentiated effector memory CD45RA+ cells. Those who donated were healthy HIV-negative adults, with no recent acute infections or vaccinations reported. The repertoire was sequenced with immunoSEQ multiplex PCR; TCRdb's copy has only in-frame clones and lacks some. This table has 1.5 million to 2.5 million clones, 85% to 95% appearing once.

The receptor's source is a man between 18 and 35 years old in good health. The material sequenced was naive CD8+ T cells sorted from blood. V and J are TRBV2 and TRBJ2-7, with TRBD1 matching over 7 bases. The CDR3 here is CASSGGQEQYF. DNA of the CDR3: TGTGCCAGCAGTGGGGGACAGGAGCAGTACTTC.